These 11 T cell receptor beta chains share one sample of origin, sequenced in a study of cytomegalovirus exposure and HLA in healthy donors. A multiplex PCR was run with 60 Vbeta primers and 13 Jbeta primers. The data were produced by immunoSEQ multiplex PCR, yet TCRdb's version contains in-frame clones alone and is incomplete. The profile shows 130,000 to 150,000 clones, 78% of them singletons. The sample taken for sequencing was PBMCs. These receptors came from a man in his forties in good health and CMV-seropositive.

The chain carries TRBV27 and TRBJ2-7; D is unresolved. The CDR3 spans 13 residues. V dropped 5 bases and J dropped 2 bases, with 10 bases sitting between them. Germline V lookup: CDR1 MNHEY, CDR2 SMNVEV (reference sequence). The CDR3 nucleotides read TGTGCCAGCAGTCGAGTCTCTACCTACGAGCAGTACTTC. This encodes CASSRVSTYEQYF.

Details on this clone: The missing conserved phenylalanine or tryptophan at the end of this CDR3 makes a read error likely. The chain recombines TRBV5-1 with TRBJ1-2, with D perhaps TRBD1 (5 bases). This CDR3 comprises 14 residues. Germline values: CDR1 SGHRS, CDR2 YFSETQ. Trimming pared 0 bases from V and 1 base from J, leaving 7 bases between. The CDR3, as DNA: TGCGCCAGCAGCTTGGAGACAGTTAACTATGGCTACACCCTC. Translation gives CASSLETVNYGYTL.

This clone was picked up one time. The chain joins TRBV6-5 to TRBJ1-2; 8 bases fit TRBD1. The germline CDR1 and CDR2 sequences are MNHEY and SVGAGI. This CDR3 has 16 residues. Trimming cost V 0 bases and J 3 bases; bases outside gene matches: 6. DNA of the CDR3: TGTGCCAGCAGTTACTCGAGTACCAGGGGGCACTATGGCTACACCTTC. It specifies CASSYSSTRGHYGYTF.

In its sample, this clone was seen a few times. A far bigger clonotype differs at one base, so this is likely a read error. V gene TRBV13 combines with J gene TRBJ2-7, with 10 bases matching TRBD1. From germline, CDR1 is PRHDT and CDR2 FYEKMQ (reference sequence). CDR3 length: 13 residues. The CDR3 reads CASSPDRGHEQSF. The CDR3 DNA is TGTGCCAGCAGCCCCGACAGGGGGCACGAGCAGTCCTTC.

The chain links TRBV10-3 to TRBJ2-2; 7 bases match TRBD2. J gave up 4 bases and V 5 bases, and 10 bases lay outside the gene matches. Germline V CDR1 and CDR2: ENHRY, SYGVKD. This CDR3 spans 16 amino acids. The CDR3 DNA reads TGTGCCATCAGTCCGCGGGGCGGGAGAGGCACCGGGGAGCTGTTTTTT. Its protein is CAISPRGGRGTGELFF.

V usage is TRBV5-1 and J usage is TRBJ1-1; perhaps TRBD1 as D (6 bases). Germline V lookup: CDR1 SGHRS, CDR2 YFSETQ. Trimming removed 7 bases from V and 5 bases from J, with 15 bases in between. This CDR3 region has 13 residues. CDR3 sequence reads: CASGLGGATEAFF. CDR3 bases: TGCGCCAGCGGCCTCGGGGGGGCAACTGAAGCTTTCTTT.

The chain employs TRBV19 and TRBJ2-3, with a possible D match to TRBD2 (5 bases). This CDR3 contains 14 residues. The germline V and J ends were trimmed by 3 bases and 6 bases, with 13 bases remaining between them. Germline V gene lookup returns CDR1 LNHDA and CDR2 SQIVND (reference sequence). CDR3 DNA: TGTGCCAGTAGTATGAGGGAGAGCGCGGATACGCAGTATTTT. Protein: CASSMRESADTQYF.

This chain links TRBV19 with TRBJ2-2; 8 bases are shared with TRBD1. The CDR3 is made up of 16 amino acids. Unmatched junction bases numbered 15, after V lost 10 bases and J lost 5 bases. Looked up from germline, CDR1 is LNHDA and CDR2 is SQIVND (reference sequence). The CDR3 sequence: CATKDRAVWLTGELFF. DNA for the CDR3: TGTGCCACAAAGGACAGGGCTGTTTGGCTGACCGGGGAGCTGTTTTTT.

CDR3 protein: CASSQGNSGSVDTQYF. CDR3 in DNA: TGTGCCAGCAGCCAAGGCAACAGCGGGAGTGTTGATACGCAGTATTTT. The rearrangement joins TRBV4-2 to TRBJ2-3, with 8 bases lining up with TRBD2. The CDR3 is 16 residues long. Germline lookup yields CDR1 LGHNA and CDR2 YNFKEQ. V dropped 1 base and J dropped 6; count of bases not matched to a gene: 9.

V gene TRBV10-3 combines with J gene TRBJ1-2; tentative D call: TRBD1 (5 bases). Trimming took 2 bases from V and 2 from J, leaving 9 bases between them. CDR1 ENHRY and CDR2 SYGVKD come from the germline V gene. The CDR3 spans 14 residues. DNA of the CDR3: TGTGCCATCAGTGAGGTCGGGGGGAACTATGGCTACACCTTC. Translation gives CAISEVGGNYGYTF.

In this sample, this clone turned up a few times. The gene calls are TRBV19 and TRBJ1-3; weak D call: TRBD1 (5 bases). The CDR3 consists of 15 residues. CDR1 and CDR2 (germline): LNHDA, SQIVND (reference sequence). Trimming stripped 11 bases from V and 0 bases from J, with 17 bases between. This CDR3 is CAPSCRGFSGNTIYF. In DNA, the CDR3 is TGTGCCCCAAGTTGTAGGGGTTTCTCTGGAAACACCATATATTTT.